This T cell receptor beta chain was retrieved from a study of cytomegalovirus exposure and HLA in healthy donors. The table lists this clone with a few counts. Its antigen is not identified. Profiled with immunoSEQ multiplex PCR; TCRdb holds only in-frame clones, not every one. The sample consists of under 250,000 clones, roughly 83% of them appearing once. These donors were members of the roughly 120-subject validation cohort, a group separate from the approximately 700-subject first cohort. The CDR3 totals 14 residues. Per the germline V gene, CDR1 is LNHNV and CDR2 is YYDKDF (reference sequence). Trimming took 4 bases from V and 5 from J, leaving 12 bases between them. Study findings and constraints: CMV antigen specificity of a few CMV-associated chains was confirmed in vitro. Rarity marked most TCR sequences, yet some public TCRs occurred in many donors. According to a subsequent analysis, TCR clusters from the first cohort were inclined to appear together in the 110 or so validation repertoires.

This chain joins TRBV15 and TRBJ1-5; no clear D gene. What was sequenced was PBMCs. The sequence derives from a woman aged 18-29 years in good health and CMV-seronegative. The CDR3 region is CATSTRTAYQPQHF. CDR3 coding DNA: TGTGCCACCAGCACCCGGACGGCATATCAGCCCCAGCATTTT.